One TCR beta chain is described in this entry. Regarding time point: blood 2 weeks post-SBRT. The treatment denotes: 15 Gy SBRT to primary tumor, nephrectomy 4 weeks later. Sequenced by immunoSEQ multiplex PCR; TCRdb stores in-frame clones only, minus some. The data show around 130,000 clones, 75% to 85% seen once. The sample is drawn from a study of radiation and T cells in renal cell carcinoma. The specimen was blood, collected from a patient whose treatment included radiotherapy and nephrectomy. This TCR came from a woman aged 55 to 70 with renal cell carcinoma.

The CDR3 sequence: CASSPHKGGYEQYF. CDR3 nucleotides: TGTGCCAGCTCACCACATAAAGGGGGGTACGAGCAGTACTTC. The rearrangement uses TRBV18 and TRBJ2-7; D tentatively fits TRBD1 or TRBD2 (6 bases each). The V end was cut by 1 base, the J end by 4 bases, with 11 bases between. The germline V gene encodes CDR1 KGHSH and CDR2 LQKENI. The CDR3 consists of 14 residues.